Following are 3 T cell receptor beta chains from one sample sequenced in a study of blood T cell repertoires in COVID-19. Profiling relied on immunoSEQ multiplex PCR, and the TCRdb table lists in-frame clones only, not all of them. The data show 150,000 to 200,000 clones, around 80% seen once. Material for sequencing was peripheral blood. These receptors were obtained from a woman in her fifties or sixties with acute or convalescent COVID-19.

This clone is a singleton in its sample. Different DNA sequences within this sample yield the same CDR3. V usage is TRBV6-5 and J usage is TRBJ2-2, with 11 positions matching TRBD1. In germline, CDR1 is MNHEY, CDR2 SVGAGI. V shed 2 bases, J shed 4 bases, and the junction held 3 bases outside the gene matches. This CDR3 spans 16 amino acids. CDR3 DNA sequence: TGTGCCAGCAGTTACCCAGGGACAGGGGGCACCGGGGAGCTGTTTTTT. It yields the protein CASSYPGTGGTGELFF.

The V and J genes are TRBV7-2 and TRBJ1-4; D possibly corresponds to TRBD1 (6 bases). Trimming stripped 2 bases from V and 8 bases from J, with 12 bases between. The CDR3 spans 14 residues. Germline CDR1 reads SGHTA; CDR2 reads FQGNSA. Here the CDR3 DNA reads TGTGCCAGCAGCTTACAGGGGCGGCGGGAAAAACTGTTTTTT. Its protein is CASSLQGRREKLFF.

The V gene is TRBV6-5, the J gene TRBJ1-5; unclear D gene. The ends were cut back, 6 bases at V and 8 bases at J, with 5 bases in the middle. Germline lookup yields CDR1 MNHEY and CDR2 SVGAGI. The CDR3 runs to 10 residues. The CDR3 reads CASRPKPQHF. The CDR3 DNA reads as TGTGCCAGCAGACCTAAGCCCCAGCATTTT.